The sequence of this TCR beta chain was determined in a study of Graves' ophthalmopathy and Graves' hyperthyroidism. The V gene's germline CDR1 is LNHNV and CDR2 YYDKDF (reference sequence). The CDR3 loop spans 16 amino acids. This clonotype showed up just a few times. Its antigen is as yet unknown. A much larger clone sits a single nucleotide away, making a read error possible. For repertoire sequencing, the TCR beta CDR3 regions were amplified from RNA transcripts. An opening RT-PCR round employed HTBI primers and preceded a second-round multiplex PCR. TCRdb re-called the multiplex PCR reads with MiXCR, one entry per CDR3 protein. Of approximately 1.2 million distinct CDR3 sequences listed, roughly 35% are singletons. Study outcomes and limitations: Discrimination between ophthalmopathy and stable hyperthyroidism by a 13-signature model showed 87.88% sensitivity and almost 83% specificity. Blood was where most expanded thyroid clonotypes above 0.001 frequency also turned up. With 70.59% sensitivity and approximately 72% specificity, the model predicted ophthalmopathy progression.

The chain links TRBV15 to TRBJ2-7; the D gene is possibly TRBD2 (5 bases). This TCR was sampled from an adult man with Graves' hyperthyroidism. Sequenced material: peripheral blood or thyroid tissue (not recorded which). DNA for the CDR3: TGTGCCACCGGCAGAGATCTAGCTGGTGTTGCCTACGAGCAGTACTTC. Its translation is CATGRDLAGVAYEQYF.